This entry features one T cell receptor beta chain sequence. Antigen specificity is unknown. The data originate from a study of CD8+ T cells in alopecia areata. Study-wide background: The share of scalp area affected provided the severity score for treated patients.

Treatment noted: oral pan-JAK inhibitor, 5-10 mg twice daily. Deletions cut 5 bases from V and 6 bases from J, with 7 bases between. The CDR3 runs 12 residues. Germline V gene data show CDR1 as SGHTA and CDR2 as FQGNSA. RNA extraction and reverse transcription yielded cDNA as sequencing template. Profiling relied on immunoSEQ multiplex PCR, and the TCRdb table lists in-frame clones only, not all of them. Of approximately 160,000 clones in the sample, less than 80% were seen once. Findings of the study overall: Relative to normal scalp, lesional scalp, especially alopecia totalis/universalis, showed higher clonality.

The TCR comes from a human donor with alopecia areata. The input for sequencing was CD4+ T cells sorted from blood, taken at week 24, from a patient treated with tofacitinib. The rearrangement joins TRBV7-2 to TRBJ2-2; D unclear. DNA of the CDR3: TGTGCCAGCAGCCGACTGGCCGGGGAGCTGTTTTTT. Translating gives CASSRLAGELFF. The full variable domain, its missing parts supplied by reference TRBV7-2 and TRBJ2-2, is GAGVSQSPSNKVTEKGKDVELRCDPISGHTALYWYRQSLGQGLEFLIYFQGNSAPDKSGLPSDRFSAERTGGSVSTLTIQRTQQEDSAVYLCASSRLAGELFFGEGSRLTVL.